This T cell receptor beta chain was documented in a study of T-cell memory formation after mild COVID-19. Germline V gene data show CDR1 as KGHSH and CDR2 as LQKENI. With 9 bases clipped from V and 0 bases from J, the junction kept 20 bases outside the gene matches. The CDR3 runs to 19 residues. TCRdb processed the 5' RACE reads anew with MiXCR; each CDR3 protein has one entry. Altogether hundreds of thousands of distinct CDR3 sequences are present, under 20% being singletons, with the ten largest covering approximately 21%. What was sequenced was PBMCs or a T cell subset sorted from them (not recorded which). This clonotype originated in a man between 18 and 29 years old who had mild COVID-19 (a few samples of this study predate the infection). Cell type and time point are not known. The chain employs TRBV18 and TRBJ2-1, with 7 bases aligning to TRBD1. CDR3 amino acids: CARSQTGTALSDSYNEQFF. CDR3 bases: TGTGCCAGATCGCAAACCGGGACAGCGCTCTCCGACTCCTACAATGAGCAGTTCTTC.